These 20 T cell receptor beta chains originate from one sample sequenced in a study of blood T cell repertoires in COVID-19 (dated by TCRdb to the early 2020s). Libraries were constructed by the immunoSEQ multiplex PCR assay. Imported from immuneACCESS, the table was reduced by TCRdb to in-frame sequences with V and J called. These copies leave out some clones; in studies compared against another copy, an unresolved V gene accounts for under half, and the cause of the remainder is not known. Across this sample there are 25,000 to 35,000 clones, with around nine tenths seen only once. Clones ranked in the top ten supply about 25% of the sample. Sequenced input: peripheral blood. These receptors all come from a human donor in a cohort sampled during active COVID-19.

The table lists this clone with a count of one. The V gene is TRBV5-1, the J gene TRBJ2-7; 9 bases map to TRBD1. Germline CDR1 reads SGHRS; CDR2 reads YFSETQ. The CDR3 contains 15 residues. The V segment lost 0 bases and the J segment 7 bases; nucleotides outside the gene matches: 8. This CDR3 is CASSLEVQGAGEQYF. As DNA, the CDR3 is TGCGCCAGCAGCTTGGAGGTACAGGGGGCTGGAGAGCAGTACTTC.

The chain recombines TRBV19 with TRBJ2-7, with 12 bases matching TRBD2. The CDR3 has 15 residues. Germline lookup yields CDR1 LNHDA and CDR2 SQIVND (reference sequence). J was trimmed by 3 bases and V by 1 base; bases with no gene match: 1. Here the CDR3 reads CASSIATSGGYEQYF. As DNA, the CDR3 is TGTGCCAGTAGTATAGCGACTAGCGGGGGCTACGAGCAGTACTTC. The full variable domain, completed using reference TRBV19 and TRBJ2-7, is DGGITQSPKYLFRKEGQNVTLSCEQNLNHDAMYWYRQDPGQGLRLIYYSQIVNDFQKGDIAEGYSVSREKKESFPLTVTSAQKNPTAFYLCASSIATSGGYEQYFGPGTRLTVT.

The rearrangement joins TRBV6-1 to TRBJ1-5; the D is unclear. Per the germline V gene, CDR1 is MNHNS and CDR2 is SASEGT. The CDR3 contains 14 residues. Deletions cut 2 bases from V and 0 bases from J, with 5 bases between. The DNA of the CDR3 is TGTGCCAGCAGTGAACACAATAGCAATCAGCCCCAGCATTTT. Its protein is CASSEHNSNQPQHF.

The V gene is TRBV5-5, the J gene TRBJ1-2; 8 nucleotides match TRBD1. Germline values: CDR1 SGHKS, CDR2 YYEKEE (reference sequence). This CDR3 is built from 14 residues. V was clipped by 3 bases and J by 4 bases; unmatched bases: 5. The CDR3: CASSSSGTGYGYTF. The CDR3 DNA follows: TGTGCCAGCAGCTCGTCCGGGACAGGCTATGGCTACACCTTC. Combining the CDR3 with reference TRBV5-5 and TRBJ1-2 gives the whole variable domain DAGVTQSPTHLIKTRGQQVTLRCSPISGHKSVSWYQQVLGQGPQFIFQYYEKEERGRGNFPDRFSARQFPNYSSELNVNALLLGDSALYLCASSSSGTGYGYTFGSGTRLTVV.

The V gene is TRBV7-3, the J gene TRBJ2-3, with TRBD2 matching over 8 bases. V trimming: 1 base; J trimming: 5 bases; junction bases outside the gene matches: 8. Germline V CDR1 and CDR2: SGHTA, FQGTGA. The CDR3 is 16 amino acids. This chain's CDR3 is CASSLMFSGVGDTQYF. CDR3 DNA: TGTGCCAGCAGCTTAATGTTTAGCGGGGTTGGAGATACGCAGTATTTT.

The chain carries TRBV6-5 and TRBJ2-7, with D tentatively TRBD2 (6 bases). Germline-derived CDR1 and CDR2 are MNHEY and SVGAGI. This CDR3 region has 14 residues. V lost 7 bases, J lost 6 bases, and 19 bases lay in between. The CDR3 DNA reads as TGTGCCAGCACCCTCGGGACTCCCGCTTCCGAGCAGTACTTC. Its translation: CASTLGTPASEQYF.

The chain employs TRBV6-1 and TRBJ2-6, with TRBD2 identical over 7 bases. The ends lost 0 bases at V and 6 bases at J; junction bases unmatched: 5. Germline values: CDR1 MNHNS, CDR2 SASEGT. This CDR3 is 16 amino acids long. The CDR3 loop reads CASSEAPGGVANVLTF. CDR3 sequence (DNA): TGTGCCAGCAGTGAAGCGCCGGGGGGTGTGGCCAACGTCCTGACTTTC.

The chain combines TRBV6-5 with TRBJ2-5, with 8 bases fitting TRBD2. Germline values: CDR1 MNHEY, CDR2 SVGAGI. The V gene end was trimmed by 8 bases and the J gene end by 4 bases; junction bases not matched to a gene: 9. CDR3 length equals 14 residues. The CDR3 is CASYERGTGETQYF. CDR3 DNA sequence: TGTGCCAGCTACGAGCGGGGGACGGGAGAGACCCAGTACTTC.

The chain combines TRBV19 with TRBJ2-6; tentative D call: TRBD1 (6 bases). The length of the CDR3 is 17 residues. Per germline, CDR1 LNHDA and CDR2 SQIVND (reference sequence). Trimming left V 4 bases short and J 0 bases short, with 13 bases between. CDR3 nucleotides: TGTGCCAGTAGTAAAGGGACACGAACCTCTGGGGCCAACGTCCTGACTTTC. Protein sequence: CASSKGTRTSGANVLTF.

The chain is built from TRBV7-9 and TRBJ1-1; TRBD1 matches at 7 bases. V lost 6 bases and J lost 1; bases outside the gene matches: 5. The CDR3 sequence is 14 residues long. The germline V gene encodes CDR1 SEHNR and CDR2 FQNEAQ (reference sequence). The CDR3 DNA reads TGTGCCAGCAGTCGGGGGACAGCGAACACTGAAGCTTTCTTT. Amino acids: CASSRGTANTEAFF.

This chain links TRBV2 with TRBJ1-2; TRBD1 aligns across 8 bases. V dropped 6 bases and J dropped 5; count of bases not matched to a gene: 8. The CDR3 loop spans 14 amino acids. Per germline, CDR1 SNHLY and CDR2 FYNNEI. The CDR3 DNA is TGTGCCAGCAGCACTAGAGGACAGGGTTATGGCTACACCTTC. Protein product: CASSTRGQGYGYTF.

The J gene is TRBJ2-7, the V gene TRBV5-8; no definite D call. The CDR3 spans 13 residues. Germline V lookup: CDR1 SGHTS, CDR2 YDEGEE. V dropped 1 base and J dropped 0 bases, with 5 bases sitting between them. In DNA form, the CDR3 reads TGTGCCAGCAGCTTGACGGGCTCCTACGAGCAGTACTTC. This encodes CASSLTGSYEQYF. Looking up the rest from reference TRBV5-8 and TRBJ2-7 gives the full variable domain: EAGVTQSPTHLIKTRGQQATLRCSPISGHTSVYWYQQALGLGLQFLLWYDEGEERNRGNFPPRFSGRQFPNYSSELNVNALELEDSALYLCASSLTGSYEQYFGPGTRLTVT.

The chain employs TRBV18 and TRBJ2-2; 8 bases map to TRBD2. Germline values: CDR1 KGHSH, CDR2 LQKENI. After removal of 0 bases from V and 0 bases from J, the junction contained 6 bases not matched to a gene. This CDR3 region has 18 residues. The DNA of the CDR3 is TGTGCCAGCTCACCACCGGGAGCGGGGGCCCCGAACACCGGGGAGCTGTTTTTT. Protein: CASSPPGAGAPNTGELFF.

The chain links TRBV5-1 to TRBJ1-2; D ambiguous. Per the germline V gene, CDR1 is SGHRS and CDR2 is YFSETQ. CDR3 length: 16 residues. With 4 bases removed from V and 0 bases from J, the gap between germline ends came to 16 bases. The CDR3 protein is CASSGSAGETNYGYTF. CDR3 in DNA: TGCGCCAGCAGCGGATCGGCGGGCGAAACTAACTATGGCTACACCTTC.

The chain is built from TRBV30 and TRBJ2-5; D might be TRBD2 (5 bases). Trimming removed 5 bases from V and 5 bases from J, with 21 bases in between. This CDR3 contains 15 residues. Germline loops: CDR1 GTSNPN, CDR2 SVGIG (reference sequence). CDR3 DNA: TGTGCCTGGGGGCTAGGGAGTGCGGGCGGGGAGACCCAGTACTTC. Translation gives CAWGLGSAGGETQYF.

This clone showed up just a few times. This sequence joins TRBV3-1 (or the pseudogene TRBV3-2) and TRBJ1-2, with a possible D match to TRBD1 (5 bases). The CDR3 sequence is 12 residues long. The germline V and J ends were trimmed by 6 bases and 0 bases, with 5 bases remaining between them. Germline CDR1 and CDR2: LGHDT and YNNKEL (reference sequence). CDR3 amino acids: CASRTANYGYTF. Here the CDR3 DNA reads TGTGCCAGCAGGACAGCTAACTATGGCTACACCTTC.

The genes are TRBV29-1 and TRBJ2-2; TRBD1 matches 7 bases. With V trimmed by 7 bases and J by 2 bases, 10 bases remained unmatched. CDR3 length: 15 amino acids. Germline lookup yields CDR1 SQVTM and CDR2 ANQGSEA. This chain's CDR3 is CSAKGTEINTGELFF. DNA of the CDR3: TGCAGCGCCAAAGGGACAGAAATCAACACCGGGGAGCTGTTTTTT.

The rearrangement links TRBV9 to TRBJ1-2; 8 nucleotides line up with TRBD1. V lost 0 bases, J lost 2 bases, and 0 bases stayed unmatched. CDR3 length: 14 residues. Germline V gives CDR1 SGDLS, CDR2 YYNGEE. CDR3 nucleotide sequence: TGTGCCAGCAGCGTAGGACAGGGGAACTATGGCTACACCTTC. Translating gives CASSVGQGNYGYTF.

The chain has TRBV7-6 and TRBJ1-1; 8 positions agree with TRBD1. Germline CDR1 reads SGHVS; CDR2 reads FNYEAQ. J gave up 0 bases and V 5 bases, and 8 bases lay outside the gene matches. The CDR3 has 16 amino acids. The CDR3 coding sequence is TGTGCCAGCAGCCCCGGGACAGGCCGTATGAACACTGAAGCTTTCTTT. Amino acids: CASSPGTGRMNTEAFF.

The chain employs TRBV19 and TRBJ2-7, with 9 bases identical to TRBD1. The CDR3 is 14 amino acids. Germline V CDR1 and CDR2: LNHDA, SQIVND (reference sequence). With 8 bases clipped from V and 1 base from J, the junction kept 6 bases outside the gene matches. The CDR3 nucleotides read TGTGCCAGTCAGGACAGGGGCGAATCCTACGAGCAGTACTTC. Its translation: CASQDRGESYEQYF. Complete variable domain (other parts from reference TRBV19 and TRBJ2-7): DGGITQSPKYLFRKEGQNVTLSCEQNLNHDAMYWYRQDPGQGLRLIYYSQIVNDFQKGDIAEGYSVSREKKESFPLTVTSAQKNPTAFYLCASQDRGESYEQYFGPGTRLTVT.